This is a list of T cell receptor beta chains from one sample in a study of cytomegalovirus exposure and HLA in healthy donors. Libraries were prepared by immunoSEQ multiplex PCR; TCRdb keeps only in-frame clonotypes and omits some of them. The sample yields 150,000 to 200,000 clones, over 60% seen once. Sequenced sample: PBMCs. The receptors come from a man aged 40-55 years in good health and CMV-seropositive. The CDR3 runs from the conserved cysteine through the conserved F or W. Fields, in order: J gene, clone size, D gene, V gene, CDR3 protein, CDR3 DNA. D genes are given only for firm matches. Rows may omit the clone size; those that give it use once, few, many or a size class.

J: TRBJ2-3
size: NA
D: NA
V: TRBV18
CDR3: CASSPSWRESTDTQYF
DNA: TGTGCCAGCTCACCATCGTGGCGGGAAAGCACAGATACGCAGTATTTT

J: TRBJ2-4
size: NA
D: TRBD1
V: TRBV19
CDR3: CASTPMGTAKNIQYF
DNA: TGTGCCAGCACCCCGATGGGGACAGCTAAAAACATTCAGTACTTC

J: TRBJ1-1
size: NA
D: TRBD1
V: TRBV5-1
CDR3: CASSLDGVRQGDEAFF
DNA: TGCGCCAGCAGCTTGGATGGAGTGAGGCAGGGGGATGAAGCTTTCTTT

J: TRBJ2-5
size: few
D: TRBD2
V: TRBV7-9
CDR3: CASSFTSGQETQYF
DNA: TGTGCCAGCAGCTTTACTAGCGGTCAAGAGACCCAGTACTTC

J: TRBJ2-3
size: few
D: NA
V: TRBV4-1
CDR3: CASSVGGLDTQYF
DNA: TGCGCCAGCAGTGTAGGAGGGTTGGATACGCAGTATTTT

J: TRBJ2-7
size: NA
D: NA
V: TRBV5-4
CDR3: CASSVRMHYEQYF
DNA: TGTGCCAGCAGCGTTAGAATGCACTACGAGCAGTACTTC

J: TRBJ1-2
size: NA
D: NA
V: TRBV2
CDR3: CASRPGTLDYGYTF
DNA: TGTGCCAGCAGACCCGGGACACTCGACTATGGCTACACCTTC

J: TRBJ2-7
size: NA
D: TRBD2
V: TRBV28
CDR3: CASSFFRVGGKEQYF
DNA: TGTGCCAGCAGTTTCTTCCGGGTCGGGGGGAAGGAGCAGTACTTC

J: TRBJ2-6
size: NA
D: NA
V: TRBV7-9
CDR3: CASSLQFGHYLVGANVLTF
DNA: TGTGCCAGCAGCCTTCAGTTTGGCCATTATTTGGTTGGGGCCAACGTCCTGACTTTC

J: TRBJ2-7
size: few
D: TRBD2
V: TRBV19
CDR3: CASRRLAGVSHEQYF
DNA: TGTGCCAGTCGCAGACTAGCGGGAGTCTCCCACGAGCAGTACTTC

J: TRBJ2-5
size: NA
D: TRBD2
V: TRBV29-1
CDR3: CSVDHPRVTSGQETQYF
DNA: TGCAGCGTTGACCACCCGCGAGTGACTAGCGGACAAGAGACCCAGTACTTC

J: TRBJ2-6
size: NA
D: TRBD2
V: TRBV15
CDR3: CATSRAPAGVSPGANVLTF
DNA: TGTGCCACCAGCAGAGCGCCGGCGGGAGTCAGCCCCGGGGCCAACGTCCTGACTTTC

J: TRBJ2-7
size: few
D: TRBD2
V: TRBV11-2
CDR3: CASGGLVSYEQYF
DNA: TGTGCCAGCGGTGGACTAGTTTCCTACGAGCAGTACTTC

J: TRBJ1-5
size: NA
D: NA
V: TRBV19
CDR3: CASSTGTKGGNQPQHF
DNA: TGTGCCAGTAGTACGGGGACAAAGGGTGGCAATCAGCCCCAGCATTTT

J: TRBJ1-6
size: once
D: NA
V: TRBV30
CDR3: CAWSHRWGGINSPLHF
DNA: TGTGCCTGGAGCCACAGGTGGGGGGGGATTAATTCACCCCTCCACTTT

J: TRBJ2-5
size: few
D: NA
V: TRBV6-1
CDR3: CASSRQGGETQYF
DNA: TGTGCCAGCAGTCGGCAGGGAGGAGAGACCCAGTACTTC

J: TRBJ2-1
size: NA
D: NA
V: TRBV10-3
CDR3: CAISGRSGFEQFF
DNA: TGTGCCATCAGTGGGAGGTCGGGCTTTGAGCAGTTCTTC

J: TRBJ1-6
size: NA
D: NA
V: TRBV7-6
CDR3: CASSSRAGGSSYNSPLHF
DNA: TGTGCCAGCAGCTCACGGGCGGGAGGGAGCTCCTATAATTCACCCCTCCACTTT

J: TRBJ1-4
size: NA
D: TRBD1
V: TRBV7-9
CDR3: CASSPGQGAEKLFF
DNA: TGTGCCAGCAGCCCGGGACAGGGAGCAGAAAAACTGTTTTTT

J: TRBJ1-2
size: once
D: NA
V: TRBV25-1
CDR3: CASSPTANYGYTF
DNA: TGTGCCAGCAGTCCGACAGCAAACTATGGCTACACCTTC

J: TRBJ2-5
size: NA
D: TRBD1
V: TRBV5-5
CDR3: CASSPGTGGEETQYF
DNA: TGTGCCAGCAGCCCCGGGACAGGGGGCGAAGAGACCCAGTACTTC

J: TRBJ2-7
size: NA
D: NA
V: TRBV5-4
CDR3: CASSFSSGQSARYEQYF
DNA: TGTGCCAGCAGCTTTTCTTCTGGCCAATCCGCTCGCTACGAGCAGTACTTC

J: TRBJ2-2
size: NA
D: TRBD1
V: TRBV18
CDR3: CAGSPRQGSGTGELFF
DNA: TGTGCCGGCTCACCTCGACAGGGATCGGGCACCGGGGAGCTGTTTTTT

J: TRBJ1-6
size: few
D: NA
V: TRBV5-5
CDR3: CASSLPGPNSPLHF
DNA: TGTGCCAGCAGCTTACCCGGTCCGAACTCACCCCTCCACTTT

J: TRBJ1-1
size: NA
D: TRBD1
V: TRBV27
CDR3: CASSTPTGGNTEAFF
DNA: TGTGCCAGCAGTACGCCAACAGGGGGGAACACTGAAGCTTTCTTT